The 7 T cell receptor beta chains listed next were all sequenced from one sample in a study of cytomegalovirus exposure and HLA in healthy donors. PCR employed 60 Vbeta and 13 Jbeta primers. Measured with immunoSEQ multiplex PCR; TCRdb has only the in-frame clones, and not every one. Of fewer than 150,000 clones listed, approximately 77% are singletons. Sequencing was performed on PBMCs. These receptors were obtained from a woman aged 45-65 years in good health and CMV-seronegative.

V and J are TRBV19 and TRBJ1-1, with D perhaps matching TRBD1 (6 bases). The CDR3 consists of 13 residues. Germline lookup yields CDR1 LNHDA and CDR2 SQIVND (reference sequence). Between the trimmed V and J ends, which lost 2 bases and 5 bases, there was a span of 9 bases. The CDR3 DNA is TGTGCCAGTAGTATACGGGGGGCTACTGAAGCTTTCTTT. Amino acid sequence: CASSIRGATEAFF.

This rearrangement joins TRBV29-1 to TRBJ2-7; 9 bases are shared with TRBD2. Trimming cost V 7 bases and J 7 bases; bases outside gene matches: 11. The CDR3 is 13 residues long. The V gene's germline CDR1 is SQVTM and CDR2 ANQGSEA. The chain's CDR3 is CSAIAGAYSEQYF. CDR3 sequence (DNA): TGCAGCGCAATAGCGGGGGCCTATTCTGAGCAGTACTTC.

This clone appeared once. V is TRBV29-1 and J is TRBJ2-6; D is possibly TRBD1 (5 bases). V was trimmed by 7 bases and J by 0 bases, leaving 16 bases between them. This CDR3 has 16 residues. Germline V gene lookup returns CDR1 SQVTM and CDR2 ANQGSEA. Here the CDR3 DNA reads TGCAGCGCCTCGACAGACACGGACTCTGGGGCCAACGTCCTGACTTTC. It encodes CSASTDTDSGANVLTF.

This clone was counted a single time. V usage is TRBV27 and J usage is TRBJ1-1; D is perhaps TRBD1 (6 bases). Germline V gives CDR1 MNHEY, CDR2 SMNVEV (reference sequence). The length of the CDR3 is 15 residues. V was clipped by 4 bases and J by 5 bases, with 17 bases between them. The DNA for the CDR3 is TGTGCCAGCAGTTCATTCTTTACAGGGAAAACTGAAGCTTTCTTT. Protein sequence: CASSSFFTGKTEAFF.

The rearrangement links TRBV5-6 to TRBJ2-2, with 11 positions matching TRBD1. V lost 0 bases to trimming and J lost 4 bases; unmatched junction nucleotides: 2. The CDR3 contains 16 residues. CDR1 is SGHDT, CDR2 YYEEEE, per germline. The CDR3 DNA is TGTGCCAGCAGCTTGGAGGGGACAGGGGGCACCGGGGAGCTGTTTTTT. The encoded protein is CASSLEGTGGTGELFF.

CDR3 loop: CASSRPGNMNTEAFF. As DNA, the CDR3 is TGTGCCAGCAGTCGTCCGGGGAACATGAACACTGAAGCTTTCTTT. This rearrangement joins TRBV6-5 to TRBJ1-1, with D uncertain. Trimming took 5 bases from V and 0 from J, leaving 13 bases between them. This CDR3 is 15 amino acids long. From germline, CDR1 is MNHEY and CDR2 SVGAGI.

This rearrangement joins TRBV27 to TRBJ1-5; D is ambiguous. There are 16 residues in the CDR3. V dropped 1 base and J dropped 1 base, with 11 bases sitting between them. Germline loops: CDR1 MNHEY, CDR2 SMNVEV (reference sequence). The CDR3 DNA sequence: TGTGCCAGCAGTTTATTTGGCCGCGGAAGCAATCAGCCCCAGCATTTT. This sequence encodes CASSLFGRGSNQPQHF.